Listed below are T cell receptor beta chains from one sample, sequenced in a study of blood T cell repertoires in COVID-19. Only in-frame clones appear in the TCRdb table, and some are missing; sequencing was by immunoSEQ multiplex PCR. The table has 200,000 to 300,000 clones, approximately 83% seen once. Sample: PBMCs or T cells enriched from blood (not recorded which). The receptors were gathered from a woman in her 40s with acute COVID-19. CDR3s include the opening cysteine and the closing phenylalanine or tryptophan.

v_gene	j_gene	CDR3aa
TRBV7-9	TRBJ2-6	CASSLPRTGPGANVLTF
TRBV20-1	TRBJ2-7	CSASCTSGSTPPQQYF
TRBV6-5	TRBJ2-7	CASRPSGDYEQYF
TRBV29-1	TRBJ1-1	CSVQGQGSSEAFF
TRBV4-1	TRBJ2-1	CASSQGPHSGKGVGEQFF
TRBV6-5	TRBJ1-5	CASSRRTENQPQHF
TRBV25-1	TRBJ1-1	CASSENSGEAFF
TRBV25-1	TRBJ2-1	CASSGPGQGTGNEQFF
TRBV6-5	TRBJ1-3	CASSPQGNTIYF
TRBV9	TRBJ2-3	CASSVGTESTDTQYF
TRBV2	TRBJ1-5	CASSEAAAGHSNQPQHF
TRBV18	TRBJ2-7	CASSPRETIYEQYF
TRBV7-9	TRBJ1-5	CASSFQGGDNQPQHF
TRBV5-1	TRBJ2-3	CASSLGGNTDTQYF
TRBV11-1	TRBJ2-2	CASSFRAPNTGELFF
TRBV27	TRBJ2-5	CASSRRQRYRGQETQYF
TRBV19	TRBJ1-5	CASSIPWDRSGSNQPQHF
TRBV9	TRBJ2-1	CASSPNAIGEQFF
TRBV18	TRBJ2-7	CASSPLRQGGYEQYF
TRBV5-1	TRBJ2-7	CASSSNIRTSVSEQYF
TRBV19	TRBJ1-5	CASSPSRDSNQPQHF
TRBV5-1	TRBJ2-3	CASSHVVQGIDTNTQYF
TRBV21-1	TRBJ2-7	CASSLRTYEQYF
TRBV25-1	TRBJ2-3	CASSDPRLGGRDTQYF
TRBV2	TRBJ1-6	CASSEPGTGAPLHF
TRBV19	TRBJ2-2	CASSIDRKAGVGTGELFF
TRBV7-3	TRBJ2-3	CASSLTGGASDTQYF
TRBV2	TRBJ1-2	CASSDDSPYGYTF
TRBV11-2	TRBJ2-7	CASSPDGGANEQYF
TRBV11-2	TRBJ2-3	CASSPPLVAGLKTADTQYF
TRBV5-1	TRBJ1-2	CASSLVLGQNYGYTF
TRBV10-3	TRBJ1-2	CAISEGTINYGYTF
TRBV10-3	TRBJ2-7	CAISETSGTHEQYF
TRBV9	TRBJ2-1	CASNLAGADEQFF
TRBV9	TRBJ2-3	CASSLTGGNTDTQYF
TRBV28	TRBJ1-2	CASSLTGEVYGYTF
TRBV6-8	TRBJ2-1	CATAGAKQFF
TRBV18	TRBJ1-4	CASSPNGQGNEKLFF
TRBV29-1	TRBJ1-4	CSVAGRDNNEKLFF
TRBV29-1	TRBJ1-2	CSVLGQEGYTF
TRBV7-9	TRBJ2-5	CASSLIGSTGKETQYF
TRBV5-1	TRBJ2-1	CASSSGRNLAGDRAQFF
TRBV4-2	TRBJ1-2	CASSQSPGQSGYTF
TRBV5-1	TRBJ2-1	CASSLELAEDGQFF
TRBV3-1/TRBV3-2	TRBJ1-5	CAAGGPGQPQHF
TRBV5-5	TRBJ1-6	CASSLEQGNGSPLHF
TRBV19	TRBJ2-1	CASSRGGYNEQFF
TRBV6-1	TRBJ2-7	CASSGTGTGLNYEQYF
TRBV6-1	TRBJ1-2	CASSEARNYGYTF
TRBV30	TRBJ2-1	CAWSVSDNEQFF
TRBV25-1	TRBJ2-3	CASRGLAGGLVDTQYF
TRBV10-3	TRBJ2-3	CAISGLAERTDTQYF
TRBV29-1	TRBJ2-7	CSVIAGAEEQYF
TRBV7-2	TRBJ2-1	CASSFRVHSGQFF
TRBV2	TRBJ2-2	CASTQMTRELFF
TRBV19	TRBJ2-3	CASSSRTGLGLAGGGFSDTQYF
TRBV10-2	TRBJ1-6	CASSEFQSPLHF